This TCR beta chain was observed in a study of blood T cells in healthy people across ages. The second PCR ran about 6 to 12 cycles with a sample-barcoded 5' primer and J-beta primers. From the 5' RACE reads, TCRdb called clonotypes with MiXCR, one entry per CDR3 protein. The table records hundreds of thousands of distinct CDR3 sequences, roughly 20% of them present only once. The CDR3 consists of 15 residues. V lost 0 bases to trimming and J lost 6 bases, with 14 bases between them. Germline CDR1 reads DFQATT; CDR2 reads SNEGSKA (reference sequence). Sequenced sample: blood. This TCR derives from a man between 65 and 85 years old in good health. The J gene is TRBJ1-4, the V gene TRBV20-1, with D possibly being TRBD1 (5 bases). CDR3 region: CSARDQGREYEKLFF. The CDR3 DNA is TGCAGTGCTAGAGATCAAGGCAGGGAGTATGAAAAACTGTTTTTT.